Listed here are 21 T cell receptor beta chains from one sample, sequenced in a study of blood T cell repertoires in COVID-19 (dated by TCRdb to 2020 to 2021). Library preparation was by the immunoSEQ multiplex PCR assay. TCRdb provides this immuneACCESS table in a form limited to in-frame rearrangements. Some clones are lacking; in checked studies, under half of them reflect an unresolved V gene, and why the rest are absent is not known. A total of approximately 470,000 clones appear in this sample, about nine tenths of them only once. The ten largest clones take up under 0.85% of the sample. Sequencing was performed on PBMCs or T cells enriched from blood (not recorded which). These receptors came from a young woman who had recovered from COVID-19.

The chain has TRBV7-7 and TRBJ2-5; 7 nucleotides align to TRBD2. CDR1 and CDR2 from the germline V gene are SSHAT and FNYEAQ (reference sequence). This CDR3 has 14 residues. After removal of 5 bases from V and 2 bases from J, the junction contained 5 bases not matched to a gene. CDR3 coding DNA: TGTGCCAGCAGCCCCCTGGGGGGGCAAGAGACCCAGTACTTC. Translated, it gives CASSPLGGQETQYF.

The CDR3 loop is CAWSVRRDSNQPQHF. CDR3 nucleotide sequence: TGTGCCTGGAGTGTACGTCGCGATAGCAATCAGCCCCAGCATTTT. The chain combines TRBV30 with TRBJ1-5; no definite D call. In germline, CDR1 is GTSNPN, CDR2 SVGIG (reference sequence). V was clipped by 0 bases and J by 0 bases, with 9 bases between them. The CDR3 is 15 amino acids. Full variable domain (remainder filled in from reference TRBV30 and TRBJ1-5): SQTIHQWPATLVQPVGSPLSLECTVEGTSNPNLYWYRQAAGRGLQLLFYSVGIGQISSEVPQNLSASRPQDRQFILSSKKLLLSDSGFYLCAWSVRRDSNQPQHFGDGTRLSIL.

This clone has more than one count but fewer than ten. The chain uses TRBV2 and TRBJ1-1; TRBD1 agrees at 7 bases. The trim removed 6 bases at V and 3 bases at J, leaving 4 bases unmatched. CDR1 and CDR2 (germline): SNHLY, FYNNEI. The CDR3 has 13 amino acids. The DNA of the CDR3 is TGTGCCAGCAGGTCCGACAGGGACACTGAAGCTTTCTTT. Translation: CASRSDRDTEAFF.

The CDR3 DNA is TGTGCCAGTAGTATGAATCTAGAGGGAGGTGGCTACACCTTC. Its translation is CASSMNLEGGGYTF. The chain is built from TRBV19 and TRBJ1-2, with D unresolved. Germline V lookup: CDR1 LNHDA, CDR2 SQIVND (reference sequence). The CDR3 runs to 14 residues. The V end was cut by 3 bases, the J end by 7 bases, with 15 bases between.

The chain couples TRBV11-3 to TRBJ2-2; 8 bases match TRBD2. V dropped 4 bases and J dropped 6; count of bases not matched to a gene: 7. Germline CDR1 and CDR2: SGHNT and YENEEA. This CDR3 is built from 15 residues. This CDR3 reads CASSSGTRVPGELFF. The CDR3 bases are TGTGCCAGCAGCTCCGGGACTAGAGTCCCCGGGGAGCTGTTTTTT.

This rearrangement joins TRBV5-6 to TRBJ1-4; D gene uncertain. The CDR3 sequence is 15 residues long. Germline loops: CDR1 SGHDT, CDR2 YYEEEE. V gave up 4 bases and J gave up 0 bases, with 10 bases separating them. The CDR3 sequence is CASSPTIATNEKLFF. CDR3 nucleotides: TGTGCCAGCAGCCCAACCATAGCAACTAATGAAAAACTGTTTTTT.

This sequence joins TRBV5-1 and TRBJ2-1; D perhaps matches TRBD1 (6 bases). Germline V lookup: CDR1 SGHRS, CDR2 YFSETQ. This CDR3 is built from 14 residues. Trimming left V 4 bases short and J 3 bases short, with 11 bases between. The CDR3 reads CASSPGQNYNEQFF. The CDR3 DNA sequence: TGCGCCAGCAGCCCCGGACAGAACTACAATGAGCAGTTCTTC.

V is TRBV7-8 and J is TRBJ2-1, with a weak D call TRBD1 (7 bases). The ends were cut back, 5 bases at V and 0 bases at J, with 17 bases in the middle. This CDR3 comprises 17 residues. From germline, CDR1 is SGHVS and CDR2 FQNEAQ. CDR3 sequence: CASSLLRRGPSYNEQFF. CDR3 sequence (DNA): TGTGCCAGCAGCCTCCTCCGGAGGGGGCCCTCCTACAATGAGCAGTTCTTC.

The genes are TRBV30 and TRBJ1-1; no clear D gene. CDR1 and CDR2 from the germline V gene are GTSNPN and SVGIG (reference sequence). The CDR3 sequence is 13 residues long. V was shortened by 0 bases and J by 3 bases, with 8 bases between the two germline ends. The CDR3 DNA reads TGTGCCTGGAGTGTTCTTATATACACTGAAGCTTTCTTT. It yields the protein CAWSVLIYTEAFF. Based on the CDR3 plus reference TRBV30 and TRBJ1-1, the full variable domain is SQTIHQWPATLVQPVGSPLSLECTVEGTSNPNLYWYRQAAGRGLQLLFYSVGIGQISSEVPQNLSASRPQDRQFILSSKKLLLSDSGFYLCAWSVLIYTEAFFGQGTRLTVV.

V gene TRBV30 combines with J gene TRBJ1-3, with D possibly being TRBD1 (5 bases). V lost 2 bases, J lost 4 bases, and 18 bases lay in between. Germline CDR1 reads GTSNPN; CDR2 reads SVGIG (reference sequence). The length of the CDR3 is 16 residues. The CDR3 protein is CAWSIRRGVGGNTIYF. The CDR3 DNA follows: TGTGCCTGGAGTATAAGAAGGGGCGTGGGAGGAAACACCATATATTTT.

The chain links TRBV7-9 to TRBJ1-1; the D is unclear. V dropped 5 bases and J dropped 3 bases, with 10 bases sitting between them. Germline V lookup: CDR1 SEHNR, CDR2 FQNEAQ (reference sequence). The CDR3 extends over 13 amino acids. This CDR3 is CASSPPPDTEAFF. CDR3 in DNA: TGTGCCAGCAGCCCGCCCCCGGACACTGAAGCTTTCTTT.

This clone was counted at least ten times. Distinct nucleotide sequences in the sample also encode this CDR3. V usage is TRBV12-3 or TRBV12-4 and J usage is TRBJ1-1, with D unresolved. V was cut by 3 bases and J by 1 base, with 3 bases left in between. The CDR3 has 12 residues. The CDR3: CASSFRNTEAFF. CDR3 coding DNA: TGTGCCAGCAGTTTCCGGAACACTGAAGCTTTCTTT.

In DNA, the CDR3 is TGCGCCAGCAGCTCTACGCAGGGGGACGCCCTCTACACCTTC. This sequence encodes CASSSTQGDALYTF. The V gene is TRBV5-1, the J gene TRBJ1-2; TRBD1 aligns across 7 bases. CDR3 length: 14 amino acids. Germline trimming cut 3 bases from V and 10 bases from J; bases unmatched to any gene: 12. Looked up from germline, CDR1 is SGHRS and CDR2 is YFSETQ.

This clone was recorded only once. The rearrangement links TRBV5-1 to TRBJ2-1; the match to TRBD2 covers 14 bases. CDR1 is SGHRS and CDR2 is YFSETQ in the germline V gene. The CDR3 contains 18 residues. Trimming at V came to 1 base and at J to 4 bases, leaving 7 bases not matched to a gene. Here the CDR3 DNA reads TGCGCCAGCAGCTTGTCCGGACTAGCGGGGGGACGTTACAATGAGCAGTTCTTC. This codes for CASSLSGLAGGRYNEQFF.

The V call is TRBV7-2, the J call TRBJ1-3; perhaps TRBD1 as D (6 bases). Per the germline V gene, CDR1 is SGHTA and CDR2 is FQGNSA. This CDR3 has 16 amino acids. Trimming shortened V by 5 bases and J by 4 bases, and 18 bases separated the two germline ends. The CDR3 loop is CASSAPGQWSGNTIYF. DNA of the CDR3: TGTGCCAGCAGCGCCCCAGGACAGTGGTCGGGAAACACCATATATTTT.

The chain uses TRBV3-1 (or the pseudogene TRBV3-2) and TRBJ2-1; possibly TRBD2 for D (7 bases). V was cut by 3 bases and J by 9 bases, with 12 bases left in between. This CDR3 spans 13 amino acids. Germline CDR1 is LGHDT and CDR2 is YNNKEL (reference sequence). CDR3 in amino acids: CASSQRGGAEQFF. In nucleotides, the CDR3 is TGTGCCAGCAGCCAGCGTGGGGGGGCTGAGCAGTTCTTC.

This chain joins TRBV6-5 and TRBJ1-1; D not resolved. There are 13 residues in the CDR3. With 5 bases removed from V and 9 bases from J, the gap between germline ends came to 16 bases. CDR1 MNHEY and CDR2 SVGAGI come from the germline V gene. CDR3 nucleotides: TGTGCCAGCAGTCTATCCGGGGTAACACAAGCTTTCTTT. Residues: CASSLSGVTQAFF.

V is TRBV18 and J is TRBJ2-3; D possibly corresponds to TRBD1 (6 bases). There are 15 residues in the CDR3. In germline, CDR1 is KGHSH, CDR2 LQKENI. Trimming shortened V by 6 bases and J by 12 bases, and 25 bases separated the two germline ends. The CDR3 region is CASSPNVHQGTYQYF. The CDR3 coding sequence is TGTGCCAGCTCCCCGAATGTCCACCAGGGGACATATCAGTATTTT.

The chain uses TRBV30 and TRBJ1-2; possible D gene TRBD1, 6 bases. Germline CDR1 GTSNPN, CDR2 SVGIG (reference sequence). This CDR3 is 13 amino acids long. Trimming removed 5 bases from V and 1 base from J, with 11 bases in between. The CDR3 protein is CAWGQRVNYGYTF. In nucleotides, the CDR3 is TGTGCCTGGGGACAGCGCGTTAACTATGGCTACACCTTC.

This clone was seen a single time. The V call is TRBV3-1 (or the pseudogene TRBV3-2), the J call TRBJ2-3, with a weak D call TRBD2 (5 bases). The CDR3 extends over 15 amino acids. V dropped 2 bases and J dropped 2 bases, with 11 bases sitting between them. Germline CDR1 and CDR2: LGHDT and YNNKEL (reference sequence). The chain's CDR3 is CASSQNPDFTDTQYF. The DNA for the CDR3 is TGTGCCAGCAGCCAAAACCCGGACTTCACAGATACGCAGTATTTT.

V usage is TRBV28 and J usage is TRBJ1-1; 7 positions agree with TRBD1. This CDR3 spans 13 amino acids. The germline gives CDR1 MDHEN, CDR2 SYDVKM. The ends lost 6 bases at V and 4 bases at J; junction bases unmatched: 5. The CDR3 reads CASRWDRGTEAFF. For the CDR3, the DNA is TGTGCCAGCAGATGGGACAGAGGCACTGAAGCTTTCTTT.